The clone carrying this T cell receptor (beta chain) was detected many times. V lost 5 bases to trimming and J lost 3 bases, with 10 bases between them. CDR3 length: 13 amino acids. This specimen comes from a study of identical twins. Unique molecular identifiers were present on the cDNA, which also gained a universal primer site by template switching. TCRdb re-derived calls from the 5' RACE reads in MiXCR, one entry per CDR3 protein. The sample gives roughly 750,000 distinct CDR3 sequences, about 20% of which show up once; more than 4% is in the top ten. A further study also used this sample, focusing on T cells expressing NK-cell markers. As that study records: TCR beta repertoires came from sorted CD3+CD56+NKG2C+, CD3+CD56+NKG2C- and CD3+CD56-NKG2C+ T cells.

The receptor comes from a woman younger than 30 in good health. Sequencing was done on a sample of PBMCs. The chain couples TRBV12-3 or TRBV12-4 to TRBJ1-1, with D possibly being TRBD1 (6 bases). CDR3 in DNA: TGTGCCAGCAGTCAGGGGTGGTACACTGAAGCTTTCTTT. Its protein is CASSQGWYTEAFF.